These 29 T cell receptor beta chains share one sample of origin, sequenced in a study of graft-versus-host responses after intestinal transplantation. Antigen specificity for these receptors is unknown. Some clones are missing from TCRdb's copy, which holds only in-frame ones; the method was immunoSEQ multiplex PCR. The sample lists about 94,000 clones, around nine tenths occurring once. The sequencing here drew on unstimulated CD8+ T cells sorted from spleen or lymph node cells, taken before intestinal transplant. The receptors were sampled from a human donor who received an intestinal transplant.

V and J are TRBV11-2 and TRBJ1-5; tentatively, D is TRBD1 (6 bases). This CDR3 is built from 13 residues. Germline CDR1 is SGHAT and CDR2 is FQNNGV. V gave up 8 bases and J gave up 4 bases, with 12 bases separating them. The CDR3 protein is CASGADRNQPQHF. Here the CDR3 DNA reads TGTGCCAGCGGGGCGGACAGAAATCAGCCCCAGCATTTT.

A few counts support this clone. The chain carries TRBV5-1 and TRBJ1-6; TRBD1 agrees at 11 bases. Trimming took 4 bases from V and 8 from J; bases not matched to a gene: 8. This CDR3 is 16 amino acids long. Germline V CDR1 and CDR2: SGHRS, YFSETQ. The CDR3 DNA reads TGCGCCAGCAGCGGCGGGGACAGGGGGTGGGATTCACCCCTCCACTTT. It translates to CASSGGDRGWDSPLHF.

This chain uses TRBV6-5 with TRBJ1-2; 7 bases align to TRBD1. CDR3 size: 15 residues. The V gene's germline CDR1 is MNHEY and CDR2 SVGAGI. With V trimmed by 0 bases and J by 4 bases, 5 bases remained unmatched. This CDR3 is CASSYSMGQPYGYTF. The CDR3 bases are TGTGCCAGCAGTTACTCGATGGGACAGCCCTATGGCTACACCTTC.

J is TRBJ2-7 and V is TRBV6-5; D perhaps matches TRBD2 (6 bases). Trimming stripped 1 base from V and 7 bases from J, with 11 bases between. Germline CDR1 and CDR2: MNHEY and SVGAGI. The CDR3 loop spans 13 amino acids. The CDR3 region has the DNA TGTGCCAGCAGTTACTTAGCGGTGGGGGAGCAGTACTTC. It encodes CASSYLAVGEQYF.

This sequence joins TRBV27 and TRBJ2-7; 8 bases align to TRBD2. The germline gives CDR1 MNHEY, CDR2 SMNVEV (reference sequence). The trim removed 2 bases at V and 7 bases at J, leaving 10 bases unmatched. This CDR3 spans 15 amino acids. The CDR3 DNA sequence: TGTGCCAGCAGTTTAGGGTCGGGAGGGCCGTGGGAGCAGTACTTC. Residues: CASSLGSGGPWEQYF.

The rearrangement links TRBV11-2 to TRBJ2-5; D is unclear. Germline lookup yields CDR1 SGHAT and CDR2 FQNNGV. CDR3 length equals 14 residues. V lost 5 bases to trimming and J lost 4 bases, with 14 bases between them. Here the CDR3 DNA reads TGTGCCAGCAGCCCGCCAGGAAAGGCAGAGACCCAGTACTTC. Amino acid sequence: CASSPPGKAETQYF. The full variable domain, rest sourced from reference TRBV11-2 and TRBJ2-5, is EAGVAQSPRYKIIEKRQSVAFWCNPISGHATLYWYQQILGQGPKLLIQFQNNGVVDDSQLPKDRFSAERLKGVDSTLKIQPAKLEDSAVYLCASSPPGKAETQYFGPGTRLLVL.

This chain connects TRBV12-5 to TRBJ1-6; 8 nucleotides agree with TRBD1. The ends lost 5 bases at V and 7 bases at J; junction bases unmatched: 7. The CDR3 loop spans 15 amino acids. Per the germline V gene, CDR1 is LGHNT and CDR2 is FRNRAP. The CDR3: CASGLDRGGNSPLHF. CDR3 nucleotides: TGTGCTAGTGGTCTCGACAGGGGCGGGAATTCACCCCTCCACTTT. The whole variable domain, filled in from reference TRBV12-5 and TRBJ1-6, reads DARVTQTPRHKVTEMGQEVTMRCQPILGHNTVFWYRQTMMQGLELLAYFRNRAPLDDSGMPKDRFSAEMPDATLATLKIQPSEPRDSAVYFCASGLDRGGNSPLHFGNGTRLTVT.

The chain is built from TRBV7-6 and TRBJ2-5; 14 bases line up with TRBD2. Unmatched junction bases numbered 1, after V lost 4 bases and J lost 0 bases. Germline V CDR1 and CDR2: SGHVS, FNYEAQ. The CDR3 runs to 16 residues. Written as DNA, the CDR3 is TGTGCCAGCAGCTGGACTAGCGGGAGGAACCAAGAGACCCAGTACTTC. Protein: CASSWTSGRNQETQYF.

The chain employs TRBV7-8 and TRBJ1-2; no clear D. This CDR3 contains 13 residues. Trimming took off 0 bases at V and 6 bases at J, with 8 bases between the two ends. Germline CDR1 SGHVS, CDR2 FQNEAQ. DNA for the CDR3: TGTGCCAGCAGCTTAGCGCCCGGGGATGGCTACACCTTC. Translation gives CASSLAPGDGYTF. The full variable domain, with the rest looked up from reference TRBV7-8 and TRBJ1-2, is GAGVSQSPRYKVAKRGQDVALRCDPISGHVSLFWYQQALGQGPEFLTYFQNEAQLDKSGLPSDRFFAERPEGSVSTLKIQRTQQEDSAVYLCASSLAPGDGYTFGSGTRLTVV.

This sequence joins TRBV7-9 and TRBJ1-2; D ambiguous. Germline V CDR1 and CDR2: SEHNR, FQNEAQ (reference sequence). V was pared by 6 bases and J by 1 base, with 18 bases between. This CDR3 contains 16 residues. The CDR3 is CASSPASRPRNYGYTF. The CDR3 DNA reads as TGTGCCAGCAGTCCGGCCAGCAGGCCCCGTAACTATGGCTACACCTTC. The whole variable domain, filled in from reference TRBV7-9 and TRBJ1-2, reads DTGVSQNPRHKITKRGQNVTFRCDPISEHNRLYWYRQTLGQGPEFLTYFQNEAQLEKSRLLSDRFSAERPKGSFSTLEIQRTEQGDSAMYLCASSPASRPRNYGYTFGSGTRLTVV.

The genes are TRBV5-1 and TRBJ2-7, with 14 bases that match TRBD2. There are 15 residues in the CDR3. CDR1 and CDR2 from the germline V gene are SGHRS and YFSETQ. After removal of 0 bases from V and 5 bases from J, the junction contained 1 base not matched to a gene. The CDR3 is CASSLGGLAGDEQYF. As DNA, the CDR3 is TGCGCCAGCAGCTTGGGGGGACTAGCGGGGGACGAGCAGTACTTC.

Turning to this clone: The same CDR3 is also encoded by other DNA sequences in this sample. The gene calls are TRBV7-9 and TRBJ2-7; D is uncertain. Germline lookup yields CDR1 SEHNR and CDR2 FQNEAQ (reference sequence). The CDR3 spans 13 residues. Trimming cost V 3 bases and J 4 bases, with 10 bases left between them. As DNA, the CDR3 is TGTGCCAGCAGCTTGGCGGCCTCGTACGAGCAGTACTTC. Protein: CASSLAASYEQYF.

The V and J genes are TRBV4-1 and TRBJ2-7; perhaps TRBD1 as D (6 bases). The V and J ends lost 4 bases and 7 bases respectively, with 11 bases between them. From germline, CDR1 is MGHRA and CDR2 YSYEKL. The CDR3 is made up of 12 amino acids. CDR3 sequence reads: CASSPIGGEQYF. For the CDR3, the DNA is TGCGCCAGCAGCCCAATAGGGGGAGAGCAGTACTTC.

The CDR3 coding sequence is TGCGCCAGCAGCCAAAAAGCTCTCACGGGGCCCCAGCATTTT. This gives the protein CASSQKALTGPQHF. The chain uses TRBV4-1 and TRBJ1-5; D call uncertain. Trimming shortened V by 2 bases and J by 9 bases, and 14 bases separated the two germline ends. The CDR3 length is 14 residues. Germline CDR1 and CDR2: MGHRA and YSYEKL.

This clone was found once. This rearrangement joins TRBV6-5 to TRBJ2-7; TRBD2 matches 7 bases. Looked up from germline, CDR1 is MNHEY and CDR2 is SVGAGI. With 6 bases clipped from V and 3 bases from J, the junction kept 11 bases outside the gene matches. This CDR3 has 15 residues. The CDR3 sequence: CASRLRREGFYEQYF. The CDR3, as DNA: TGTGCCAGCAGACTGAGGAGGGAGGGGTTCTACGAGCAGTACTTC.

The chain uses TRBV30 and TRBJ2-1; 9 bases line up with TRBD1. Trimming removed 4 bases from V and 7 bases from J; junction bases left unmatched: 11. The germline CDR1 and CDR2 sequences are GTSNPN and SVGIG (reference sequence). The CDR3 is made up of 15 amino acids. CDR3 bases: TGTGCCTGGAATTTAGAACAGGGGGCGAAGAATGAGCAGTTCTTC. Encoded protein: CAWNLEQGAKNEQFF.

In regard to this clone: Additional DNA sequences in this sample encode the identical CDR3. V and J are TRBV9 and TRBJ2-5; D may be TRBD2 (5 bases). This CDR3 has 14 residues. Trimming left V 0 bases short and J 2 bases short, with 8 bases between. The germline CDR1 and CDR2 sequences are SGDLS and YYNGEE. The CDR3 loop is CASSVGTGQETQYF. CDR3 DNA: TGTGCCAGCAGCGTAGGTACGGGGCAAGAGACCCAGTACTTC. The whole variable domain, filled in from reference TRBV9 and TRBJ2-5, reads DSGVTQTPKHLITATGQRVTLRCSPRSGDLSVYWYQQSLDQGLQFLIQYYNGEERAKGNILERFSAQQFPDLHSELNLSSLELGDSALYFCASSVGTGQETQYFGPGTRLLVL.

This rearrangement joins TRBV15 to TRBJ1-4; D gene uncertain. Germline values: CDR1 LNHNV, CDR2 YYDKDF (reference sequence). The CDR3 totals 16 residues. V was pared by 5 bases and J by 0 bases, with 13 bases between. The DNA for the CDR3 is TGTGCCACCAGCTTGCGCATCCACCCAACTAATGAAAAACTGTTTTTT. It yields the protein CATSLRIHPTNEKLFF.

This rearrangement joins TRBV27 to TRBJ1-2, with TRBD1 matching over 12 bases. V shed 6 bases and J 4 bases; nucleotides not matched to a gene: 6. The V gene's germline CDR1 is MNHEY and CDR2 SMNVEV (reference sequence). CDR3 length: 15 amino acids. For the CDR3, the DNA is TGTGCCAGCAGCAAAGGGACAGGGGGCGTCTATGGCTACACCTTC. This gives the protein CASSKGTGGVYGYTF.

The rearrangement joins TRBV27 to TRBJ1-1; TRBD1 matches 8 bases. Germline V CDR1 and CDR2: MNHEY, SMNVEV (reference sequence). The CDR3 contains 17 residues. Unmatched junction bases numbered 16, after V lost 4 bases and J lost 6 bases. CDR3 nucleotide sequence: TGTGCCAGCAGTTCTCGAGACCGACAGGGGCTGCAGGCTGAAGCTTTCTTT. Translating it yields CASSSRDRQGLQAEAFF.

This chain's CDR3 is CASSLAGWGPSSYNEQFF. CDR3 nucleotides: TGTGCCAGCAGTTTAGCGGGGTGGGGCCCTAGCTCCTACAATGAGCAGTTCTTC. The chain is built from TRBV27 and TRBJ2-1; a weak D match, TRBD2 (6 bases). Trimming removed 2 bases at V and 0 bases at J, with 17 bases between. Germline assignment: CDR1 MNHEY and CDR2 SMNVEV (reference sequence). The CDR3 is 18 amino acids.

This clone was counted once. This chain links TRBV29-1 with TRBJ2-7; the D gene is possibly TRBD2 (6 bases). The germline V gene has CDR1 SQVTM and CDR2 ANQGSEA. The CDR3 covers 15 residues. Trimming shortened V by 0 bases and J by 6 bases, and 18 bases separated the two germline ends. The CDR3 protein is CSVEDTWGVRGEQYF. The CDR3 DNA reads TGCAGCGTTGAAGATACGTGGGGGGTTCGGGGCGAGCAGTACTTC.

The chain joins TRBV28 to TRBJ2-7; the D gene is possibly TRBD1 (5 bases). The CDR3 extends over 14 amino acids. Germline V lookup: CDR1 MDHEN, CDR2 SYDVKM. V lost 6 bases to trimming and J lost 4 bases, with 16 bases between them. CDR3 bases: TGTGCCAGCAGCCCCGTGGGGCGGCGGTACGAGCAGTACTTC. Residues: CASSPVGRRYEQYF.

CDR3 nucleotide sequence: TGTGCCAGCAGATCGGGACAGGACGAAAAACTGTTTTTT. Its translation is CASRSGQDEKLFF. The chain is built from TRBV6-1 and TRBJ1-4, with TRBD1 identical over 8 bases. The CDR3 runs 13 residues. Germline assignment: CDR1 MNHNS and CDR2 SASEGT. V lost 6 bases to trimming and J lost 8 bases; unmatched junction nucleotides: 5.

The J gene is TRBJ2-2, the V gene TRBV9; D is possibly TRBD2 (5 bases). V was pared by 0 bases and J by 6 bases, with 12 bases between. The CDR3 sequence is 15 residues long. From germline, CDR1 is SGDLS and CDR2 YYNGEE. CDR3 nucleotides: TGTGCCAGCAGCGTAGCGGGGTTTGAAGCCGGGGAGCTGTTTTTT. Encoded protein: CASSVAGFEAGELFF. Full variable domain (rest looked up from reference TRBV9 and TRBJ2-2): DSGVTQTPKHLITATGQRVTLRCSPRSGDLSVYWYQQSLDQGLQFLIQYYNGEERAKGNILERFSAQQFPDLHSELNLSSLELGDSALYFCASSVAGFEAGELFFGEGSRLTVL.

This rearrangement joins TRBV4-2 to TRBJ2-7; 8 bases fit TRBD1. From germline, CDR1 is LGHNA and CDR2 YNFKEQ. J gave up 5 bases and V 4 bases, and 10 bases lay outside the gene matches. The CDR3 is 15 amino acids. CDR3 DNA: TGTGCCAGCAGCCCCTGGGGACAGGAAGCAAACGAGCAGTACTTC. Amino acid sequence: CASSPWGQEANEQYF.

This clone was seen repeatedly, ten times or more. This chain links TRBV6-5 with TRBJ2-2, with a tentative D call TRBD1 (6 bases). Per the germline V gene, CDR1 is MNHEY and CDR2 is SVGAGI. Trimming removed 3 bases from V and 5 bases from J, with 7 bases in between. This CDR3 spans 13 amino acids. This chain's CDR3 is CASSYTGTGELFF. The CDR3 DNA sequence: TGTGCCAGCAGTTATACAGGGACCGGGGAGCTGTTTTTT.

The chain employs TRBV7-9 and TRBJ2-5; TRBD1 agrees at 9 bases. Matching the DNA end better, TRBJ2-7 makes the J call doubtful. The CDR3 is 16 residues long. Germline lookup yields CDR1 SEHNR and CDR2 FQNEAQ (reference sequence). The chain's CDR3 is CASSPPSGTGIYEQYF. CDR3 DNA sequence: TGTGCCAGCAGCCCCCCGTCCGGGACAGGGATATACGAGCAGTACTTC.

This chain links TRBV27 with TRBJ2-1; D ambiguous. In germline, CDR1 is MNHEY, CDR2 SMNVEV (reference sequence). This CDR3 spans 13 amino acids. V dropped 6 bases and J dropped 5 bases, with 11 bases sitting between them. In DNA, the CDR3 is TGTGCCAGCAGCCAAACCACAAACAATGAGCAGTTCTTC. Amino acids: CASSQTTNNEQFF.